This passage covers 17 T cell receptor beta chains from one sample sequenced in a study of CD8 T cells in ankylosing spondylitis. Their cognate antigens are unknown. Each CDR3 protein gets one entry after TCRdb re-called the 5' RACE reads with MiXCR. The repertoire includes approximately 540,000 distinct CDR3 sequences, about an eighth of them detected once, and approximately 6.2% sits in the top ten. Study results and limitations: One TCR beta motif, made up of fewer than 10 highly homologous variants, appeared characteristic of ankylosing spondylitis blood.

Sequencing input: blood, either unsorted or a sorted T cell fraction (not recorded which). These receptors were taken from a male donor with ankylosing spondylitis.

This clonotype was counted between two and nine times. The CDR3, as DNA: TGTGCCATCAGCTATCTAGCGGGGGAATACAATGAGCAGTTCTTC. This codes for CAISYLAGEYNEQFF. This chain joins TRBV10-3 and TRBJ2-1; 10 bases agree with TRBD2. The junction had 6 bases not matched to a gene; V was cut back by 6 bases and J by 4 bases. The CDR3 spans 15 residues. From germline, CDR1 is ENHRY and CDR2 SYGVKD.

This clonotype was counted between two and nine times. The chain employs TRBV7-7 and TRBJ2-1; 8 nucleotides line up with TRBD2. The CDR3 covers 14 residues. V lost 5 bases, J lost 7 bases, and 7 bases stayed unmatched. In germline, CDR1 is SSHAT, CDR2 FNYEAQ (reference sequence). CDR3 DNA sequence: TGTGCCAGCAGCCCGGGGGGGATTCAAAATGAGCAGTTCTTC. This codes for CASSPGGIQNEQFF.

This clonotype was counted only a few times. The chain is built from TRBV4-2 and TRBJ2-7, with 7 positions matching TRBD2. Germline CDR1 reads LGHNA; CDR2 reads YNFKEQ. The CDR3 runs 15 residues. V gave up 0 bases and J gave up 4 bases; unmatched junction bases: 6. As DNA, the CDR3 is TGTGCCAGCAGCCAAGATGGGGCGGGAGCATACGAGCAGTACTTC. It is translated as CASSQDGAGAYEQYF.

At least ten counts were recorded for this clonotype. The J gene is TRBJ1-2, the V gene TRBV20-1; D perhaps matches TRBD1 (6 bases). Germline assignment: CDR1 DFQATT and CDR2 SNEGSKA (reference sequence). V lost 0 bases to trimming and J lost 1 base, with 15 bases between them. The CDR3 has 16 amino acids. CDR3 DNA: TGCAGTGCTAGAGACCGTCCGGGGGCCGGTAACTATGGCTACACCTTC. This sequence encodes CSARDRPGAGNYGYTF.

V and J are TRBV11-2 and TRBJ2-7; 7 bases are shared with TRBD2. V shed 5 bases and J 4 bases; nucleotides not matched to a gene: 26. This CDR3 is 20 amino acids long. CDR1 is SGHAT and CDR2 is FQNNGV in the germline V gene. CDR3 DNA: TGTGCCAGCAGCATTACAGCCCTTGGCGGGAGTTACGTAAGTCCGTACGAGCAGTACTTC. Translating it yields CASSITALGGSYVSPYEQYF.

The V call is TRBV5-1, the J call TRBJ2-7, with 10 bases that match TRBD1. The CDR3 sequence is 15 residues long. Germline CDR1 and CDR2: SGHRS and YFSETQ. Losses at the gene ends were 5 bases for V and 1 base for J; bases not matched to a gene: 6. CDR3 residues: CASRRGTGDSYEQYF. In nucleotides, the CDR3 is TGCGCCAGCAGGCGTGGGACAGGGGATTCCTACGAGCAGTACTTC.

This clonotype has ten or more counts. In DNA form, the CDR3 reads TGCAGCGTCAGGGGGATGAACACTGAAGCTTTCTTT. It yields the protein CSVRGMNTEAFF. This rearrangement joins TRBV29-1 to TRBJ1-1; 7 nucleotides agree with TRBD1. The V gene end was trimmed by 6 bases and the J gene end by 0 bases; junction bases not matched to a gene: 1. This CDR3 is built from 12 residues. Germline V gene sequence: CDR1 SQVTM, CDR2 ANQGSEA.

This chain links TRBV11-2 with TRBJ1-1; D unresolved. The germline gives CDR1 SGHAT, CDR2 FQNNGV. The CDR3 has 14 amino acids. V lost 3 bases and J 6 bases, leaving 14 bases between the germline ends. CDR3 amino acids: CASSLDGAFSEAFF. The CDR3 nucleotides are TGTGCCAGCAGCTTGGACGGAGCTTTCTCTGAAGCTTTCTTT.

The chain's CDR3 is CATSDPAGGLMTGELFF. The CDR3 DNA is TGTGCCACCAGTGATCCGGCCGGGGGCCTAATGACCGGGGAGCTGTTTTTT. J is TRBJ2-2 and V is TRBV24-1; D may match TRBD1 or TRBD2 (6 bases each). The V end lost 3 bases, the J end lost 5 bases, and 18 bases lay between the germline ends. Germline CDR1 is KGHDR and CDR2 is SFDVKD. This CDR3 has 17 residues.

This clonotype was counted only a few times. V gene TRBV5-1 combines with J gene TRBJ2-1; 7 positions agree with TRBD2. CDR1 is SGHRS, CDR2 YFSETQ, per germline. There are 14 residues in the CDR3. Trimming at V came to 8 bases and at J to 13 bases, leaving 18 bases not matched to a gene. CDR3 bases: TGCGCCAGTAGCCGGGCTGGGGAGGGCCTCTCCCAGTTCTTC. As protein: CASSRAGEGLSQFF. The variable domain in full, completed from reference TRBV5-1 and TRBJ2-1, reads KAGVTQTPRYLIKTRGQQVTLSCSPISGHRSVSWYQQTPGQGLQFLFEYFSETQRNKGNFPGRFSGRQFSNSRSEMNVSTLELGDSALYLCASSRAGEGLSQFFGPGTRLTVL.

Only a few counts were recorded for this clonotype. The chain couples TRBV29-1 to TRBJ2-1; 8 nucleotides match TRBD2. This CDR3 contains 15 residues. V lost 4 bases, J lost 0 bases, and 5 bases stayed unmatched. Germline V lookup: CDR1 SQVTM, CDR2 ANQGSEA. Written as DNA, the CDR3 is TGCAGCGTTGGGGGGGGGACTAGCTCCTACAATGAGCAGTTCTTC. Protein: CSVGGGTSSYNEQFF.

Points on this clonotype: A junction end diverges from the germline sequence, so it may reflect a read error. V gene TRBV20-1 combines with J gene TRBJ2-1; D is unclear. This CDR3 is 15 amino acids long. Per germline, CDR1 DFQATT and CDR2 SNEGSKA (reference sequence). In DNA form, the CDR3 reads TGCCGTGCTAGAGAGCCGAGAAGCTCCTACAATGAGCAGTTCTTC. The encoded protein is CRAREPRSSYNEQFF.

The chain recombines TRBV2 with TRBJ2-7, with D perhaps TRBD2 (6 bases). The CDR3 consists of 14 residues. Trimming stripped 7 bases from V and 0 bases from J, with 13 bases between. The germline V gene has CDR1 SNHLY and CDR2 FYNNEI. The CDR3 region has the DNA TGTGCCAGCACGGGGGTGAGAAGCTCCTACGAGCAGTACTTC. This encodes CASTGVRSSYEQYF.

The CDR3 DNA reads as TGTGCCAGCAGACCTTTGGGGCAGAAAAACACCGGGGAGCTGTTTTTT. It encodes CASRPLGQKNTGELFF. The chain uses TRBV12-3 or TRBV12-4 and TRBJ2-2, with TRBD1 as a possible D gene (5 bases). The CDR3 runs 16 residues. V lost 6 bases and J lost 2, with 16 bases in between.

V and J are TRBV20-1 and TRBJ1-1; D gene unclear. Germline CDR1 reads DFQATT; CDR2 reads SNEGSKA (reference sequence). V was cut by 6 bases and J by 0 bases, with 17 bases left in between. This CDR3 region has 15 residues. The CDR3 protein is CSARRLASLNTEAFF. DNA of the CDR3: TGCAGTGCCCGACGGCTGGCATCATTGAACACTGAAGCTTTCTTT.

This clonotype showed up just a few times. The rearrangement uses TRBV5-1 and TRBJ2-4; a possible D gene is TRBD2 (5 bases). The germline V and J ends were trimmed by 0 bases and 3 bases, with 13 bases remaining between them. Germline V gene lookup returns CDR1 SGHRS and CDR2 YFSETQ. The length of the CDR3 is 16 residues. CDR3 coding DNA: TGCGCCAGCAGCTTGGTTCCGGGGTCGGGCAAAAACATTCAGTACTTC. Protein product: CASSLVPGSGKNIQYF.

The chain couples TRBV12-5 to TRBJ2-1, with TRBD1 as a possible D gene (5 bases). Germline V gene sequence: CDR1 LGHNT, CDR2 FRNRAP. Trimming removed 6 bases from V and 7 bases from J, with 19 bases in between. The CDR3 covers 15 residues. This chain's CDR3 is CASGSNNYRKNEQFF. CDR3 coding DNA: TGTGCTAGTGGGTCGAACAATTACAGGAAAAATGAGCAGTTCTTC.